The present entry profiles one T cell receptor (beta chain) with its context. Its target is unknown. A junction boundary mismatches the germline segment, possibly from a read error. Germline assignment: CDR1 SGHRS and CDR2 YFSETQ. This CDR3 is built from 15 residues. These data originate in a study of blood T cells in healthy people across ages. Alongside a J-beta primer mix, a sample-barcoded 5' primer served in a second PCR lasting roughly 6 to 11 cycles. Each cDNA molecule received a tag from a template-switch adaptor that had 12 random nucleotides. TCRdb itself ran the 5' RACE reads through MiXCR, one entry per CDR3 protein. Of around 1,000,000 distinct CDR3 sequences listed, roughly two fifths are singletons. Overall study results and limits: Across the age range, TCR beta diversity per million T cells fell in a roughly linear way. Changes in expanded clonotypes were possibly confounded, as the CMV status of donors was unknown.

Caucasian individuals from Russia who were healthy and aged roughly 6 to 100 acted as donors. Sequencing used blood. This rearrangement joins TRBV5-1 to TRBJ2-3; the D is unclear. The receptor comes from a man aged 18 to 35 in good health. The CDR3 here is CASSQRFVSIDTQYF. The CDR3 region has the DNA TGCGCCAGCAGCCAGAGATTTGTCAGCATAGATACGCAGTATTTT.